The following is a T cell receptor beta chain sequence with its context. Its target is not known. The CDR3 extends over 17 amino acids. The V gene end was trimmed by 4 bases and the J gene end by 2 bases; junction bases not matched to a gene: 11. Germline CDR1 and CDR2: MNHNS and SASEGT. This sample is part of a study of graft-versus-host responses after intestinal transplantation. Generated by immunoSEQ multiplex PCR, the TCRdb table keeps only in-frame clones and is missing some. The sample has some 120,000 clones, 85% to 95% seen once; the top ten hold 0.23%. Sample: unstimulated CD4+ T cells sorted from spleen or lymph node cells, taken before transplant. The TCR sequence derives from a human donor who was the organ donor for an intestinal transplant. The chain is built from TRBV6-1 and TRBJ2-3, with 8 bases matching TRBD2. The DNA of the CDR3 is TGTGCCAGCAGTGGGGGATGGGGGACTAGTCTCACAGATACGCAGTATTTT. It yields the protein CASSGGWGTSLTDTQYF.